Shown below are 2 T cell receptor beta chains from a single sample sequenced in a study of blood T cell repertoires in COVID-19. Assay: immunoSEQ multiplex PCR; the TCRdb copy retains only in-frame clones and omits some. The table has about 190,000 clones, 75% to 90% seen once; the top ten hold 6% to 8.5%. Specimen: peripheral blood. Every receptor here comes from a man aged 55 to 70 with acute or convalescent COVID-19.

The rearrangement links TRBV7-9 to TRBJ2-1; 8 positions agree with TRBD1. Germline V CDR1 and CDR2: SEHNR, FQNEAQ (reference sequence). The CDR3 length is 15 residues. The junction had 1 base not matched to a gene; V was cut back by 1 base and J by 2 bases. The CDR3 here is CASSLGQGPYNEQFF. For the CDR3, the DNA is TGTGCCAGCAGCTTAGGACAGGGGCCCTACAATGAGCAGTTCTTC.

V is TRBV6-5 and J is TRBJ2-7, with D perhaps matching TRBD1 (6 bases). This CDR3 is built from 14 residues. The germline V and J ends were trimmed by 2 bases and 5 bases, with 13 bases remaining between them. Germline CDR1 MNHEY, CDR2 SVGAGI. The CDR3 nucleotides read TGTGCCAGCAGTTACGGGACAAACGTTGACGAGCAGTACTTC. It specifies CASSYGTNVDEQYF.